The 13 T cell receptor beta chains below come from one sample, sequenced in a study of post-analysis software for immune sequencing data. Presence of unique molecular identifiers characterized the TCR beta cDNA libraries. MiXCR, applied by TCRdb to the PCR reads, yields one record per CDR3 protein. Among about 200,000 distinct CDR3 sequences, 25% to 30% were seen once, and the ten largest hold around 3.2%. Study-wide results and caveats: Controls showed lower frequencies than patients for roughly five TRBV segments, and TRBV5-6, TRBV5-1 and TRBV20-1 were among these.

Their specific antigens are unknown. The sequencing sample was made of blood. All receptors come from a girl aged 2-17 years with multiple sclerosis.

This clonotype came up a few times. The rearrangement links TRBV7-9 to TRBJ2-1; no clear D. The CDR3 sequence is 15 residues long. The germline gives CDR1 SEHNR, CDR2 FQNEAQ (reference sequence). The germline V and J ends were trimmed by 5 bases and 2 bases, with 13 bases remaining between them. CDR3 region: CASSLEYDTYNEQFF. DNA of the CDR3: TGTGCCAGCAGCCTTGAGTACGACACCTACAATGAGCAGTTCTTC.

The chain joins TRBV7-8 to TRBJ1-2; D gene uncertain. This CDR3 contains 14 residues. Germline CDR1 is SGHVS and CDR2 is FQNEAQ. Trimming pared 5 bases from V and 4 bases from J, leaving 14 bases between. The CDR3 DNA reads TGTGCCAGCAGCCCAGGAGGGCAACTCTATGGCTACACCTTC. It encodes CASSPGGQLYGYTF.

This clonotype has ten or more counts. The chain carries TRBV5-1 and TRBJ2-7; D remains unclear. The CDR3 is 13 amino acids. Trimming stripped 3 bases from V and 0 bases from J, with 7 bases between. Germline V gene lookup returns CDR1 SGHRS and CDR2 YFSETQ. The CDR3 protein is CASSSGSSYEQYF. CDR3 DNA: TGCGCCAGCAGCTCCGGAAGCTCCTACGAGCAGTACTTC.

As regards this clonotype: This may be a read error: a much more frequent sequence differs by one nucleotide. The rearrangement links TRBV20-1 to TRBJ2-1, with D tentatively TRBD2 (6 bases). CDR1 and CDR2 (germline): DFQATT, SNEGSKA (reference sequence). The CDR3 runs 17 residues. In nucleotides, the CDR3 is TGCAGTACTAGAGATAGTTGGGGACTGAGAGAAGGGCATGAGCAGTTCTTC. It is translated as CSTRDSWGLREGHEQFF.

This clonotype was picked up many times. V and J are TRBV20-1 and TRBJ2-7, with D possibly being TRBD1 (6 bases). Germline V gives CDR1 DFQATT, CDR2 SNEGSKA (reference sequence). CDR3 length equals 14 residues. Trimming cost V 1 base and J 5 bases, with 15 bases left between them. The CDR3 sequence is CSARGYQGQDEQYF. The CDR3 region has the DNA TGCAGTGCTAGAGGCTACCAGGGGCAGGACGAGCAGTACTTC.

As to this clonotype: A much larger clone lies a single base off, so this may be a read error. V usage is TRBV6-6 and J usage is TRBJ2-5, with D maybe TRBD1 (5 bases). Trimming removed 0 bases at V and 4 bases at J, with 12 bases between. The germline V gene encodes CDR1 MNHNY and CDR2 SVGAGI (reference sequence). The CDR3 consists of 15 residues. CDR3 in amino acids: CASSYSRTPRETQYF. The DNA for the CDR3 is TGTGCCAGCAGTTACTCACGGACACCACGAGAGACCCAGTACTTC.

This clonotype came up a few times. V is TRBV28 and J is TRBJ2-5; no definite D call. The V end was cut by 3 bases, the J end by 5 bases, with 13 bases between. The CDR3 consists of 14 residues. Germline-derived CDR1 and CDR2 are MDHEN and SYDVKM. The CDR3 DNA sequence: TGTGCCAGCAGTTTTGTGGGGAAGTTTGAGACCCAGTACTTC. This translates into CASSFVGKFETQYF.

This clonotype was recorded a few times. The genes are TRBV5-1 and TRBJ1-1, with 8 bases that match TRBD1. This CDR3 contains 16 residues. Germline-derived CDR1 and CDR2 are SGHRS and YFSETQ. V was pared by 1 base and J by 3 bases, with 8 bases of the junction left unmatched. As DNA, the CDR3 is TGCGCCAGCAGCTTGAAGGCAGGGGGCGCGTACACTGAAGCTTTCTTT. Translation: CASSLKAGGAYTEAFF.

This clonotype appeared once. The chain combines TRBV6-6 with TRBJ2-7; D may be TRBD1 or TRBD2 (5 bases each). The V gene's germline CDR1 is MNHNY and CDR2 SVGAGI (reference sequence). The CDR3 is 12 amino acids. Trimming removed 8 bases at V and 2 bases at J, with 10 bases between. The CDR3 DNA reads TGTGCCAGCGTCGGGGCCCCCTACGAGCAGTACTTC. Its protein product is CASVGAPYEQYF.

There are a few counts of this clonotype. This chain uses TRBV12-3 or TRBV12-4 with TRBJ1-2; TRBD1 agrees at 7 bases. V dropped 3 bases and J dropped 2; count of bases not matched to a gene: 9. The CDR3 has 16 residues. In nucleotides, the CDR3 is TGTGCCAGCAGTTTGCCTCGGGACAGAGTAAACTATGGCTACACCTTC. Protein sequence: CASSLPRDRVNYGYTF.

The chain has TRBV20-1 and TRBJ1-5; D not certain. Deletions cut 6 bases from V and 0 bases from J, with 12 bases between. The CDR3 has 14 amino acids. The germline V gene encodes CDR1 DFQATT and CDR2 SNEGSKA (reference sequence). The CDR3 loop reads CSATSGHSNQPQHF. The CDR3 nucleotides read TGCAGTGCCACTTCTGGCCATAGCAATCAGCCCCAGCATTTT.

The sample holds many counts of this clonotype. The chain has TRBV6-1 and TRBJ1-1; D gene uncertain. Between the trimmed V and J ends, which lost 6 bases and 1 base, there was a span of 9 bases. This CDR3 contains 13 residues. Per the germline V gene, CDR1 is MNHNS and CDR2 is SASEGT. The CDR3 coding sequence is TGTGCCAGCAGCTCTGAGGGGAACACTGAAGCTTTCTTT. Its protein is CASSSEGNTEAFF.

This clonotype came up many times. This chain joins TRBV3-1 and TRBJ2-5, with TRBD2 matching over 12 bases. J lost 4 bases, V lost 7 bases, and 10 bases had no gene match. Germline V gene sequence: CDR1 LGHDT, CDR2 YNNKEL (reference sequence). The length of the CDR3 is 16 residues. In nucleotides, the CDR3 is TGTGCCAGCACCCCACTAGCGGGAGGATTCGGAGAGACCCAGTACTTC. Translating gives CASTPLAGGFGETQYF.